These 25 T cell receptor beta chains were all obtained from the same sample, sequenced in a study of CD8 T cells in ankylosing spondylitis. Study findings and constraints: Several highly homologous variants formed a TCR beta motif that appeared characteristic of ankylosing spondylitis blood.

Their antigen targets remain unknown. TCRdb processed the 5' RACE reads anew with MiXCR; each CDR3 protein has one entry. Of roughly 450,000 distinct CDR3 sequences listed, roughly a quarter are singletons. Material: blood, either unsorted or a sorted T cell fraction (not recorded which). Every receptor here comes from a male donor with ankylosing spondylitis.

This clonotype was counted between two and nine times. The chain carries TRBV5-1 and TRBJ2-7, with D unclear. The V end was cut by 0 bases, the J end by 6 bases, with 19 bases between. CDR3 length equals 16 residues. CDR1 and CDR2 (germline): SGHRS, YFSETQ. The CDR3 region is CASSLVGTRPSIEQYF. CDR3 DNA sequence: TGCGCCAGCAGCTTGGTGGGTACGAGACCCAGTATCGAGCAGTACTTC.

V is TRBV3-1 and J is TRBJ1-1; no firm D call. Trimming took off 10 bases at V and 1 base at J, with 13 bases between the two ends. The CDR3 length is 13 residues. Germline loops: CDR1 LGHDT, CDR2 YNNKEL (reference sequence). DNA of the CDR3: TGTGCCACCGAGTCGTCGGCGAACACTGAAGCTTTCTTT. As protein: CATESSANTEAFF.

This clonotype was counted only a few times. The rearrangement joins TRBV7-9 to TRBJ2-5; D is undetermined. This CDR3 spans 14 amino acids. Germline V CDR1 and CDR2: SEHNR, FQNEAQ (reference sequence). V lost 0 bases to trimming and J lost 4 bases, with 9 bases between them. CDR3 DNA: TGTGCCAGCAGCTTAGCGTCTCAGATAGAGACCCAGTACTTC. Translation gives CASSLASQIETQYF.

Concerning this clonotype itself: An end of the junction does not agree with germline; a read error may underlie this. The chain carries TRBV11-2 and TRBJ2-2; TRBD2 is a possible D gene (6 bases). Germline loops: CDR1 SGHAT, CDR2 FQNNGV. The CDR3 contains 13 residues. The CDR3 DNA reads TGTGCCAGCAGCTTACTACGGTCCGGGGGGCTGTTTTTT. Residues: CASSLLRSGGLFF. Based on the CDR3 plus reference TRBV11-2 and TRBJ2-2, the full variable domain is EAGVAQSPRYKIIEKRQSVAFWCNPISGHATLYWYQQILGQGPKLLIQFQNNGVVDDSQLPKDRFSAERLKGVDSTLKIQPAKLEDSAVYLCASSLLRSGGLFFGEGSRLTVL.

The chain has TRBV5-1 and TRBJ2-1; the D is unclear. This CDR3 comprises 15 residues. Germline CDR1 SGHRS, CDR2 YFSETQ. The ends were cut back, 2 bases at V and 9 bases at J, with 18 bases in the middle. For the CDR3, the DNA is TGCGCCAGCAGCTTAGGTGCCGCCAGGTTGGTTGAGCAGTTCTTC. Residues: CASSLGAARLVEQFF.

This clonotype was detected a few times. The V gene is TRBV5-5, the J gene TRBJ2-3; 12 bases are a match to TRBD2. After removal of 6 bases from V and 1 base from J, the junction contained 9 bases not matched to a gene. Germline V CDR1 and CDR2: SGHKS, YYEKEE (reference sequence). The CDR3 has 17 residues. CDR3 protein: CASIPLAGGIGTDTQYF. In DNA form, the CDR3 reads TGTGCCAGCATCCCTCTAGCGGGAGGGATCGGCACAGATACGCAGTATTTT.

This clonotype was seen only a few times. This rearrangement joins TRBV6-1 to TRBJ2-6; no reliable D call. Germline CDR1 MNHNS, CDR2 SASEGT. Trimming left V 7 bases short and J 1 base short, with 23 bases between. This CDR3 has 19 residues. The CDR3 spells CASIPRDPVVPSGANVLTF. In nucleotides, the CDR3 is TGTGCCAGCATCCCCCGTGACCCCGTGGTCCCTTCTGGGGCCAACGTCCTGACTTTC.

This clonotype was detected only a few times. The rearrangement links TRBV11-3 to TRBJ1-1, with 10 bases lining up with TRBD1. This CDR3 region has 14 residues. Germline V gene sequence: CDR1 SGHNT, CDR2 YENEEA. V trimming: 5 bases; J trimming: 11 bases; junction bases outside the gene matches: 11. The CDR3 DNA reads TGTGCCAGCAGCCTATCTGGGGGACAGGGGCATGCTTTCTTT. It encodes CASSLSGGQGHAFF.

This clonotype was seen only a few times. The CDR3 protein is CASSEYTVKNAFF. Here the CDR3 DNA reads TGTGCCAGCAGTGAATACACAGTAAAGAACGCTTTCTTT. The chain combines TRBV6-1 with TRBJ1-1; D remains unclear. CDR1 is MNHNS and CDR2 is SASEGT in the germline V gene. The V end was cut by 2 bases, the J end by 11 bases, with 15 bases between. The CDR3 consists of 13 residues.

The sample holds a few counts of this clonotype. The gene calls are TRBV24-1 and TRBJ2-1; TRBD1 might be the D (5 bases). The CDR3 runs to 13 residues. Trimming shortened V by 9 bases and J by 0 bases, and 8 bases separated the two germline ends. Looked up from germline, CDR1 is KGHDR and CDR2 is SFDVKD. This CDR3 reads CATGHLSYNEQFF. In nucleotides, the CDR3 is TGTGCCACCGGACACCTCTCCTACAATGAGCAGTTCTTC.

This clonotype turned up a few times. This chain connects TRBV3-1 to TRBJ2-7; 8 nucleotides align to TRBD2. The CDR3 has 15 amino acids. J gave up 3 bases and V 5 bases, and 9 bases lay outside the gene matches. Germline V gene data show CDR1 as LGHDT and CDR2 as YNNKEL (reference sequence). In DNA, the CDR3 is TGTGCCAGCAGCTCGGGGGGGACTACTATCTACGAGCAGTACTTC. It translates to CASSSGGTTIYEQYF.

V is TRBV27 and J is TRBJ2-3, with 7 bases matching TRBD1. In germline, CDR1 is MNHEY, CDR2 SMNVEV (reference sequence). The V and J ends lost 6 bases and 2 bases, in that order; junction bases with no gene match: 11. The CDR3 covers 16 residues. The CDR3 coding sequence is TGTGCCAGCAGAGCCACAGGGGACCTTTTCACAGATACGCAGTATTTT. This encodes CASRATGDLFTDTQYF.

The chain combines TRBV29-1 with TRBJ1-4; possibly TRBD1 for D (6 bases). Trimming cost V 7 bases and J 4 bases, with 16 bases left between them. The CDR3 is 14 amino acids. The germline CDR1 and CDR2 sequences are SQVTM and ANQGSEA. CDR3 DNA sequence: TGCAGCGGGGGGGATCCCAGGGGTAATGAAAAACTGTTTTTT. Amino acid sequence: CSGGDPRGNEKLFF.

V usage is TRBV18 and J usage is TRBJ2-7, with D possibly TRBD2 on 6 matching bases. The CDR3 is 12 residues long. In germline, CDR1 is KGHSH, CDR2 LQKENI. V was cut by 6 bases and J by 7 bases, with 13 bases left in between. The CDR3 region has the DNA TGTGCCAGCTCTCCGGGGGTTGGGGAGCAGTACTTC. Protein: CASSPGVGEQYF. The full variable domain, rest sourced from reference TRBV18 and TRBJ2-7, is NAGVMQNPRHLVRRRGQEARLRCSPMKGHSHVYWYRQLPEEGLKFMVYLQKENIIDESGMPKERFSAEFPKEGPSILRIQQVVRGDSAAYFCASSPGVGEQYFGPGTRLTVT.

The chain joins TRBV20-1 to TRBJ1-5; D is perhaps TRBD1 (5 bases). This CDR3 is 18 amino acids long. The V gene lost 3 bases and the J gene lost 2 bases, with 23 bases spanning the gap. Germline CDR1 is DFQATT and CDR2 is SNEGSKA (reference sequence). In nucleotides, the CDR3 is TGCAGTGCTAGTCTGAAAGAGGGGACTGGATTTGGCAATCAGCCCCAGCATTTT. Its protein product is CSASLKEGTGFGNQPQHF.

In this sample, this clonotype turned up a few times. J is TRBJ2-5 and V is TRBV10-1; the D is unclear. CDR1 is WNHNN and CDR2 is SYGVQD in the germline V gene (reference sequence). This CDR3 contains 13 residues. V was shortened by 0 bases and J by 5 bases, with 7 bases between the two germline ends. The CDR3 DNA sequence: TGCGCCAGCAGTGAGTCGGGCTGGGAGACCCAGTACTTC. Amino acid sequence: CASSESGWETQYF.

This clonotype was counted between two and nine times. The chain employs TRBV20-1 and TRBJ1-2; 7 bases agree with TRBD1. Per germline, CDR1 DFQATT and CDR2 SNEGSKA (reference sequence). The CDR3 runs 12 residues. Unmatched junction bases numbered 5, after V lost 8 bases and J lost 2 bases. CDR3 DNA: TGCAGTCCGAGGGACAGCAACTATGGCTACACCTTC. As protein: CSPRDSNYGYTF.

CDR3 coding DNA: TGTGCCAGTCGGACAGCCGATAATTCACCCCTCCACTTT. This translates into CASRTADNSPLHF. The chain employs TRBV19 and TRBJ1-6; the D gene is possibly TRBD1 (6 bases). Germline CDR1 reads LNHDA; CDR2 reads SQIVND (reference sequence). This CDR3 has 13 residues. V was clipped by 8 bases and J by 5 bases, with 10 bases between them.

The V and J genes are TRBV7-7 and TRBJ2-5, with 9 bases lining up with TRBD2. From germline, CDR1 is SSHAT and CDR2 FNYEAQ (reference sequence). Trimming at V came to 5 bases and at J to 13 bases, leaving 14 bases not matched to a gene. This CDR3 comprises 14 residues. The DNA for the CDR3 is TGTGCCAGCAGCCAAGAGGCGGGGGGGGTTTTGCTGTACTTC. Its translation is CASSQEAGGVLLYF.

The V call is TRBV10-3, the J call TRBJ2-1, with D perhaps TRBD2 (6 bases). Germline CDR1 ENHRY, CDR2 SYGVKD. CDR3 length equals 16 residues. The V end lost 0 bases, the J end lost 3 bases, and 12 bases lay between the germline ends. This CDR3 reads CAISESTGTFYNEQFF. CDR3 sequence (DNA): TGTGCCATCAGTGAGTCCACCGGGACTTTCTACAATGAGCAGTTCTTC.

The chain is built from TRBV11-2 and TRBJ1-3; D remains ambiguous. The CDR3 contains 16 residues. Per the germline V gene, CDR1 is SGHAT and CDR2 is FQNNGV. V gave up 1 base and J gave up 0 bases, with 10 bases separating them. The CDR3, as DNA: TGTGCCAGCAGCTTAGGTCCGGGGAGCTCTGGAAACACCATATATTTT. Its translation is CASSLGPGSSGNTIYF.

This clonotype turned up a few times. The genes are TRBV10-2 and TRBJ2-2, with 10 bases that match TRBD1. Germline loops: CDR1 WSHSY, CDR2 SAAADI. With V trimmed by 7 bases and J by 5 bases, 4 bases remained unmatched. The CDR3 contains 14 residues. The CDR3 is CASKWDRGTGELFF. The DNA of the CDR3 is TGCGCCAGCAAGTGGGACAGGGGTACCGGGGAGCTGTTTTTT.

The V call is TRBV6-1, the J call TRBJ2-7; no clear D gene. CDR1 is MNHNS and CDR2 is SASEGT in the germline V gene. The CDR3 loop spans 12 amino acids. Trimming shortened V by 3 bases and J by 1 base, and 4 bases separated the two germline ends. The CDR3, as DNA: TGTGCCAGCAGTGACAGGTCCTACGAGCAGTACGTC. Its protein product is CASSDRSYEQYV.

The chain links TRBV5-8 to TRBJ2-3; 9 bases match TRBD1. The V gene's germline CDR1 is SGHTS and CDR2 YDEGEE. CDR3 length: 15 amino acids. V lost 3 bases, J lost 6 bases, and 8 bases stayed unmatched. This CDR3 is CASSSGTGRADTQYF. In nucleotides, the CDR3 is TGTGCCAGCAGCTCCGGGACAGGGAGGGCGGATACGCAGTATTTT.

This clonotype showed up just a few times. This chain connects TRBV12-3 or TRBV12-4 to TRBJ2-5; TRBD1 agrees at 10 bases. J lost 4 bases, V lost 5 bases, and 7 bases had no gene match. The CDR3 is 15 amino acids. DNA of the CDR3: TGTGCCAGCAGTCCCGGGACAGGGGTGGGAGAGACCCAGTACTTC. Protein sequence: CASSPGTGVGETQYF.